The entry that follows covers one TCR beta chain sequence. Its antigen remains unidentified. Following extraction, RNA underwent reverse transcription to cDNA, which served as the sequencing template. Assay: immunoSEQ multiplex PCR; the TCRdb copy retains only in-frame clones and omits some. Here the sample spans more than 110,000 clones, around 82% being singletons. The treatment denotes: oral pan-JAK inhibitor, 5-10 mg twice daily. CD4+ and CD8+ T cells were sorted from PBMCs. Germline assignment: CDR1 SGHAT and CDR2 FQDESV (reference sequence). Trimming stripped 0 bases from V and 6 bases from J, with 14 bases between. The CDR3 is 15 amino acids. This entry belongs to a study of CD8+ T cells in alopecia areata. Study background: Among treated patients, oral tofacitinib was administered at 5 to 10 mg twice daily. General study points: Among the 100 top clones, expanded CD8+ clones, like scalp clonality, were significantly decreased by tofacitinib. Amid tofacitinib therapy, many expanded lesional clones stayed present in scalp and blood.

The material sequenced was CD8+ T cells sorted from blood, taken at week 4, from a patient treated with tofacitinib. The chain carries TRBV11-1 and TRBJ1-1; D unresolved. The TCR comes from a human donor with alopecia areata. DNA for the CDR3: TGTGCCAGCAGCTTAGCTTTAGGGTCGGGCGCTGAAGCTTTCTTT. Its translation: CASSLALGSGAEAFF.